The clone carrying this T cell receptor (beta chain) was recorded a few times. The data derive from a study of cytomegalovirus exposure and HLA in healthy donors. It was with 60 Vbeta and 13 Jbeta primers that the PCR ran. Here immunoSEQ multiplex PCR was the method, and the copy in TCRdb shows in-frame clones only, minus some. The sample records 120,000 or so clones, around four fifths being singletons. V lost 6 bases and J 6 bases, leaving 8 bases between the germline ends. Germline assignment: CDR1 GTSNPN and CDR2 SVGIG (reference sequence). The CDR3 has 11 amino acids. The source of this sequence is a woman between 40 and 55 years old in good health and CMV-seronegative. The J gene is TRBJ2-2, the V gene TRBV30; D remains ambiguous. What was sequenced was PBMCs. Here the CDR3 DNA reads TGTGCCTGCGGTACCCCCGGGGAGCTGTTTTTT. Its translation is CACGTPGELFF. Drawing the rest from reference TRBV30 and TRBJ2-2, the complete variable domain is SQTIHQWPATLVQPVGSPLSLECTVEGTSNPNLYWYRQAAGRGLQLLFYSVGIGQISSEVPQNLSASRPQDRQFILSSKKLLLSDSGFYLCACGTPGELFFGEGSRLTVL.